What follows describes a single T cell receptor (beta chain). Repertoires were generated with immunoSEQ multiplex PCR, while TCRdb's copy carries only in-frame clones and drops some. The table shows more than 200,000 clones, with roughly 79% occurring only once. The data were taken from a study of cytotoxic CD8 clonotypes in ibrutinib-treated CLL. Germline assignment: CDR1 SGHVS and CDR2 FQNEAQ. The J segment lost 4 bases and the V segment lost 5 bases, leaving 11 bases of the junction unmatched. There are 16 residues in the CDR3. The sample consisted of PBMCs, taken after 12 months of ibrutinib treatment. The chain couples TRBV7-8 to TRBJ2-3, with 8 positions matching TRBD2. This receptor was taken from a human donor with chronic lymphocytic leukemia. CDR3 region: CASSPPVSGRADTQYF. DNA for the CDR3: TGTGCCAGCAGCCCCCCCGTGAGCGGGAGAGCAGATACGCAGTATTTT. Together with reference TRBV7-8 and TRBJ2-3, the CDR3 gives the full variable domain: GAGVSQSPRYKVAKRGQDVALRCDPISGHVSLFWYQQALGQGPEFLTYFQNEAQLDKSGLPSDRFFAERPEGSVSTLKIQRTQQEDSAVYLCASSPPVSGRADTQYFGPGTRLTVL.